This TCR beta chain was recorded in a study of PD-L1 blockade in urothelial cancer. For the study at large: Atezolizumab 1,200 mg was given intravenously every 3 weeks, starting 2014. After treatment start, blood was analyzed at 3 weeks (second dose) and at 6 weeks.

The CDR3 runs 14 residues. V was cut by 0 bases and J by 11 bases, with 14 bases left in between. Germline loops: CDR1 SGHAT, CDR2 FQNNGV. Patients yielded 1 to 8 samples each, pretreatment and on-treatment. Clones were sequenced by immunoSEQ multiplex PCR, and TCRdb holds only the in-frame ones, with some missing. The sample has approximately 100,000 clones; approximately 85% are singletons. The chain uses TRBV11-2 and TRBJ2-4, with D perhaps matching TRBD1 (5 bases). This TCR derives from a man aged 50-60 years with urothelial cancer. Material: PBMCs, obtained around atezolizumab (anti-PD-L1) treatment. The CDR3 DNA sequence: TGTGCCAGCAGCTTAGACCCCAGGAGCAGGGTTCAGTACTTC. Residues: CASSLDPRSRVQYF.